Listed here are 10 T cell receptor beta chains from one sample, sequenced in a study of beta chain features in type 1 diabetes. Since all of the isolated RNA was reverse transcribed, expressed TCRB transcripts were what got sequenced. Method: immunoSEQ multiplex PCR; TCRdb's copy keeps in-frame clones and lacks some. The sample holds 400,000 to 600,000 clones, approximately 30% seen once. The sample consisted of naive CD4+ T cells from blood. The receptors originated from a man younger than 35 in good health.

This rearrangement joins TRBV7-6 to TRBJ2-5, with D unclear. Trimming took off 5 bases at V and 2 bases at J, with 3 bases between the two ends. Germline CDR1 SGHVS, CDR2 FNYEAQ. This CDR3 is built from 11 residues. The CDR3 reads CASSIQETQYF. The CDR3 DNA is TGTGCCAGCAGCATTCAAGAGACCCAGTACTTC.

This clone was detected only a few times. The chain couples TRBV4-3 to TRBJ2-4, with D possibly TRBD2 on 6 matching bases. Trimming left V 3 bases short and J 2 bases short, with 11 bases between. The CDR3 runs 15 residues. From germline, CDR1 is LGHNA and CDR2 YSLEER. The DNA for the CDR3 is TGCGCCAGCAGCCACGGGGGAGATTCCAAAAACATTCAGTACTTC. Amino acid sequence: CASSHGGDSKNIQYF.

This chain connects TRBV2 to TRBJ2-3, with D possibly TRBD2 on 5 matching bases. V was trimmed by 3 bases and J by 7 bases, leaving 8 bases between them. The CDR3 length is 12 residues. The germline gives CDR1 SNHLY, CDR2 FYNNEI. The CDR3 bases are TGTGCCAGCAGTGACACTAGGAATACGCAGTATTTT. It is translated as CASSDTRNTQYF.

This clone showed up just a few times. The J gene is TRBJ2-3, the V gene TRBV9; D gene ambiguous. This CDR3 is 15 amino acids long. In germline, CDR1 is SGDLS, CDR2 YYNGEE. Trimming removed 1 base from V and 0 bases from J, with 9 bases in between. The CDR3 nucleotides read TGTGCCAGCAGCGTACGGTCCTTTAGCACAGATACGCAGTATTTT. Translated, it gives CASSVRSFSTDTQYF.

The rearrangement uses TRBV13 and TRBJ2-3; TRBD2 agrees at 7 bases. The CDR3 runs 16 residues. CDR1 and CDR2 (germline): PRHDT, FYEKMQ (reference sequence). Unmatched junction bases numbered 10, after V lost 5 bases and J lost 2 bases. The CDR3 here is CASSPFTGRSTDTQYF. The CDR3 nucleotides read TGTGCCAGCAGCCCCTTTACCGGGAGGTCCACAGATACGCAGTATTTT.

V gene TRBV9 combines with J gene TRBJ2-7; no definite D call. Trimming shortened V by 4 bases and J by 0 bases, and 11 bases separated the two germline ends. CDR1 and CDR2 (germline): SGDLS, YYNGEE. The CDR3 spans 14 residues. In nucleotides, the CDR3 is TGTGCCAGCAGCCCCCGAGCGTACTCCTACGAGCAGTACTTC. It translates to CASSPRAYSYEQYF.

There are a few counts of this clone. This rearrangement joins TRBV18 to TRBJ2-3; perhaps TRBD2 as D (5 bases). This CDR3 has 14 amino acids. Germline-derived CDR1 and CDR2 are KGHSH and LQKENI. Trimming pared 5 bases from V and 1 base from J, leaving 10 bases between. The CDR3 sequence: CASSREFGTDTQYF. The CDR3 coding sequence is TGTGCCAGCTCAAGGGAGTTCGGCACAGATACGCAGTATTTT.

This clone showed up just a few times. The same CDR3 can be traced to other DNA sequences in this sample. This CDR3 is CAWSVDSNQPQHF. The DNA for the CDR3 is TGTGCCTGGAGTGTCGACAGTAATCAGCCCCAGCATTTT. The gene calls are TRBV30 and TRBJ1-5; a weak D match, TRBD1 (5 bases). The CDR3 consists of 13 residues. The germline V gene encodes CDR1 GTSNPN and CDR2 SVGIG (reference sequence). V was pared by 0 bases and J by 4 bases, with 7 bases between.

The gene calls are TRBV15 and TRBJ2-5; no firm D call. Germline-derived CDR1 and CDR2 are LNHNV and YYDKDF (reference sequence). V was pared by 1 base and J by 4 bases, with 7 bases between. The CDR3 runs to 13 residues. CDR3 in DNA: TGTGCCACCAGCAGAGCTTATGTAGAGACCCAGTACTTC. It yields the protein CATSRAYVETQYF.

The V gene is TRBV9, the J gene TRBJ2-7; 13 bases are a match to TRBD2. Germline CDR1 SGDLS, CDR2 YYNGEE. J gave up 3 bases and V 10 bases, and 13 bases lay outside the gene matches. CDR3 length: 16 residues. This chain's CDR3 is CAPWVGLAGFNYEQYF. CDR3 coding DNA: TGTGCCCCTTGGGTGGGACTAGCGGGATTTAACTACGAGCAGTACTTC.